Listed below are T cell receptor beta chains from one sample, sequenced in a study of T-cell memory formation after mild COVID-19. TCRdb processed the 5' RACE reads anew with MiXCR; each CDR3 protein has one entry. The data show 110,000 or so distinct CDR3 sequences, with around a fifth seen just once and about 38% held by the top ten. The sequenced sample consisted of PBMCs or a T cell subset sorted from them (not recorded which). The receptors derive from a man between 18 and 35 years old who had mild COVID-19 (a few samples of this study predate the infection). Cell type and time point are not known. The CDR3 runs from the conserved cysteine through the conserved F or W. D genes are given only for firm matches. Clone sizes are given selectively: once, few, many, or a class where the clone is expanded.

size: few
D: NA
J: TRBJ2-7
V: TRBV4-1
CDR3: CASSQDHGTGKSYEQYF
DNA: TGCGCCAGCAGCCAAGATCACGGCACAGGGAAATCCTACGAGCAGTACTTC

size: few
D: NA
J: TRBJ2-7
V: TRBV7-9
CDR3: CASSLTGHEQYF
DNA: TGTGCCAGCAGCTTAACCGGGCACGAGCAGTACTTC

size: NA
D: NA
J: TRBJ2-3
V: TRBV20-1
CDR3: CSAPDASDTQYF
DNA: TGCAGTGCCCCGGATGCCTCCGATACGCAGTATTTT

size: NA
D: TRBD1
J: TRBJ2-7
V: TRBV4-3
CDR3: CASSQYEDRISEQYF
DNA: TGCGCCAGCAGCCAGTACGAGGACAGGATTTCCGAGCAGTACTTC

size: NA
D: NA
J: TRBJ2-4
V: TRBV4-3
CDR3: CASSQVVSLDIQYF
DNA: TGCGCCAGCAGCCAAGTTGTTAGTCTAGACATTCAGTACTTC

size: NA
D: NA
J: TRBJ1-3
V: TRBV4-1
CDR3: CASSQGRVNTIYF
DNA: TGCGCCAGCAGCCAAGGTCGGGTAAACACCATATATTTT

size: few
D: NA
J: TRBJ1-5
V: TRBV7-8
CDR3: CASSPDSAGYSNQPQHF
DNA: TGTGCCAGCAGCCCGGACAGTGCAGGCTATAGCAATCAGCCCCAGCATTTT

size: many
D: NA
J: TRBJ2-3
V: TRBV7-9
CDR3: CASSLPHTDTQYF
DNA: TGTGCCAGCAGCTTACCACACACAGATACGCAGTATTTT

size: few
D: NA
J: TRBJ2-1
V: TRBV9
CDR3: CASSARDDGAAYNEQFF
DNA: TGTGCCAGCAGCGCCCGGGACGATGGGGCGGCCTACAATGAGCAGTTCTTC

size: NA
D: TRBD1
J: TRBJ2-7
V: TRBV7-9
CDR3: CASSSLTGTGPFEQYF
DNA: TGTGCCAGCAGCTCATTAACCGGGACAGGGCCCTTCGAGCAGTACTTC

size: NA
D: NA
J: TRBJ1-1
V: TRBV29-1
CDR3: CSARSSGGAEAFF
DNA: TGCAGCGCGCGATCGTCGGGAGGGGCTGAAGCTTTCTTT

size: NA
D: TRBD2
J: TRBJ2-1
V: TRBV10-3
CDR3: CAISESGLAGGPTNEQFF
DNA: TGTGCCATCAGTGAGTCGGGACTAGCGGGGGGGCCTACCAATGAGCAGTTCTTC

size: NA
D: NA
J: TRBJ2-2
V: TRBV7-2
CDR3: CASTSFSQGRGELFF
DNA: TGTGCCAGCACCTCGTTTTCCCAGGGGAGAGGGGAGCTGTTTTTT

size: few
D: NA
J: TRBJ2-1
V: TRBV27
CDR3: CASYYIGGSEQFF
DNA: TGTGCCAGCTATTATATTGGGGGCAGTGAGCAGTTCTTC

size: NA
D: NA
J: TRBJ1-2
V: TRBV6-2/TRBV6-3
CDR3: CASADGQGYTF
DNA: TGTGCCAGCGCGGACGGCCAAGGCTACACCTTC

size: many
D: NA
J: TRBJ2-1
V: TRBV20-1
CDR3: CSARAEEGAYNEQFF
DNA: TGCAGTGCTAGAGCCGAGGAGGGGGCCTACAATGAGCAGTTCTTC

size: NA
D: TRBD1
J: TRBJ2-2
V: TRBV6-2/TRBV6-3
CDR3: CASSYAPDRGGYTGELFF
DNA: TGTGCCAGCAGTTACGCCCCGGACAGGGGAGGATACACCGGGGAGCTGTTTTTT

size: NA
D: TRBD1
J: TRBJ2-7
V: TRBV6-5
CDR3: CASTHIRDRYNHPYEQYF
DNA: TGTGCCAGCACTCACATCCGGGACAGATATAACCATCCCTACGAGCAGTACTTC

size: few
D: NA
J: TRBJ1-1
V: TRBV5-1
CDR3: CASSPTRATEAFF
DNA: TGCGCCAGCAGCCCAACCCGGGCAACTGAAGCTTTCTTT

size: few
D: NA
J: TRBJ2-3
V: TRBV4-1
CDR3: CASSQVLTDTQYF
DNA: TGCGCCAGCAGCCAAGTTCTCACGGATACGCAGTATTTT

size: NA
D: NA
J: TRBJ2-1
V: TRBV6-2/TRBV6-3
CDR3: CASSRTVYNEQFF
DNA: TGTGCCAGCAGCCGAACAGTATACAATGAGCAGTTCTTC

size: few
D: TRBD1
J: TRBJ2-7
V: TRBV12-3/TRBV12-4
CDR3: CASSLSGGFREQYF
DNA: TGTGCCAGCAGTTTATCAGGGGGCTTCCGCGAGCAGTACTTC

size: few
D: NA
J: TRBJ1-5
V: TRBV5-1
CDR3: CASSLAPGAGKPQHF
DNA: TGCGCCAGCAGCTTGGCCCCAGGGGCAGGGAAGCCCCAGCATTTT

size: NA
D: TRBD2
J: TRBJ2-3
V: TRBV7-3
CDR3: CASSVPSGVGTDTQYF
DNA: TGTGCCAGCAGCGTGCCTAGCGGGGTAGGCACAGATACGCAGTATTTT

size: few
D: NA
J: TRBJ2-1
V: TRBV20-1
CDR3: CSASWAGAKYNEQFF
DNA: TGCAGTGCTAGTTGGGCGGGGGCAAAGTACAATGAGCAGTTCTTC

size: NA
D: NA
J: TRBJ1-5
V: TRBV29-1
CDR3: CSVRLSENQPQHF
DNA: TGCAGCGTTCGCTTATCAGAGAATCAGCCCCAGCATTTT

size: NA
D: NA
J: TRBJ2-5
V: TRBV7-2
CDR3: CASRQRAEETQYF
DNA: TGTGCCAGCAGGCAAAGGGCAGAAGAGACCCAGTACTTC

size: NA
D: TRBD2
J: TRBJ2-1
V: TRBV4-1
CDR3: CASSPQAGGPWNEQFF
DNA: TGCGCCAGCAGCCCCCAAGCGGGGGGGCCGTGGAATGAGCAGTTCTTC

size: NA
D: TRBD1
J: TRBJ2-5
V: TRBV7-6
CDR3: CASSLGQGIETQYF
DNA: TGTGCCAGCAGCTTAGGACAGGGGATAGAGACCCAGTACTTC

size: NA
D: NA
J: TRBJ1-4
V: TRBV20-1
CDR3: CSGRGSFNEKLFF
DNA: TGCAGTGGCAGGGGCAGCTTTAATGAAAAACTGTTTTTT

size: few
D: NA
J: TRBJ2-3
V: TRBV4-3
CDR3: CASSQVTLTSTDTQYF
DNA: TGCGCCAGCAGCCAAGTAACGCTAACTAGCACAGATACGCAGTATTTT